This T cell receptor (beta chain) was retrieved from a study of T cell responses to AZD1222 COVID-19 vaccine. The CDR3 is made up of 15 amino acids. The J segment lost 1 base and the V segment lost 6 bases, leaving 6 bases of the junction unmatched. Per the germline V gene, CDR1 is GTSNPN and CDR2 is SVGIG (reference sequence). Whole-study results and caveats: Clonal diversity was possibly underestimated, and the donors were mostly white British, with more females.

Note on this clone: No antigen is known for it.

The data were produced by immunoSEQ multiplex PCR, yet TCRdb's version contains in-frame clones alone and is incomplete. The table shows some 280,000 clones, with about 94% occurring only once. The receptor comes from an adult who received the AZD1222 COVID-19 vaccine. Sequencing used peripheral blood, obtained 28 days after the second AZD1222 dose. J is TRBJ2-5 and V is TRBV30; 12 bases match TRBD2. The CDR3 sequence is CACLLAGGLQETQYF. As DNA, the CDR3 is TGTGCCTGTCTACTAGCGGGAGGCCTCCAAGAGACCCAGTACTTC.